The T cell receptor beta chain under discussion was sequenced for a study of cytomegalovirus exposure and HLA in healthy donors. PCR used 60 Vbeta primers and 13 Jbeta primers. Assay: immunoSEQ multiplex PCR; the TCRdb copy retains only in-frame clones and omits some. The sample has approximately 150,000 clones; approximately 85% are singletons. Turning to this clone: As yet, its antigen is unknown. At one end the junction does not follow the germline gene, possibly because of a read error.

Study-wide results and limits: Evidence from a later analysis indicated that most CMV-associated TCR beta chains looked HLA-restricted. Trimming of TCR beta V- and J-genes showed a link, identified in a later analysis, to a missense DCLRE1C variant. DRB1 showed the most TCR associations and HLA-C the fewest in a later analysis, as rates varied by HLA locus.

This CDR3 region has 16 residues. The germline gives CDR1 SNHLY, CDR2 FYNNEI. This chain uses TRBV2 with TRBJ2-1; 8 bases fit TRBD2. This sequence originates from a girl aged 10 to 17 in good health and CMV-seropositive. The sequencing sample was made of PBMCs. The chain's CDR3 is CASREERGSSYNEQFF. Here the CDR3 DNA reads TGTGCCAGCAGAGAAGAGCGGGGGAGCTCCTACAATGAGCAGTTCTTC.